This entry lists 14 T cell receptor beta chains sequenced from one sample in a study of blood T cell repertoires in COVID-19. Some clones are missing from TCRdb's copy, which holds only in-frame ones; the method was immunoSEQ multiplex PCR. The sample shows some 290,000 clones, approximately 91% of them seen only once. Sequences were obtained from PBMCs or T cells enriched from blood (not recorded which). Receptors were obtained from a woman in her thirties or forties with acute COVID-19.

The chain uses TRBV11-2 and TRBJ1-2; TRBD1 matches at 9 bases. The CDR3 has 14 residues. Germline trimming cut 6 bases from V and 7 bases from J; bases unmatched to any gene: 9. The V gene's germline CDR1 is SGHAT and CDR2 FQNNGV. CDR3 sequence (DNA): TGTGCCAGCAGTTCCGGGACAGGGAGTTTTGGCTACACCTTC. Protein sequence: CASSSGTGSFGYTF.

This clone was seen more than once but under ten times. Germline is not matched at one junction end, which may reflect a read error. V and J are TRBV19 and TRBJ1-6; possible D gene TRBD1, 5 bases. Germline CDR1 reads LNHDA; CDR2 reads SQIVND (reference sequence). This CDR3 spans 15 amino acids. CDR3 bases: TGTGCCAGTAGTATCGGGTCAGGACATAAATCACCCCTCCACTTT. It encodes CASSIGSGHKSPLHF.

This clone was seen at least ten times. The chain couples TRBV7-3 to TRBJ2-1; 8 nucleotides align to TRBD2. V lost 2 bases and J lost 7; bases outside the gene matches: 7. The V gene's germline CDR1 is SGHTA and CDR2 FQGTGA. This CDR3 is built from 15 residues. CDR3 nucleotides: TGTGCCAGCAGCTTAGGAGCGGGAGTCGGGAATGAGCAGTTCTTC. It translates to CASSLGAGVGNEQFF.

This clone appeared a few times. The V call is TRBV7-9, the J call TRBJ1-2; D ambiguous. CDR1 is SEHNR, CDR2 FQNEAQ, per germline (reference sequence). Trimming cost V 6 bases and J 7 bases, with 18 bases left between them. The CDR3 runs to 14 residues. This chain's CDR3 is CASSSAGPPTGYTF. CDR3 coding DNA: TGTGCCAGCAGTTCCGCAGGTCCCCCCACTGGCTACACCTTC.

This sequence joins TRBV2 and TRBJ1-5; 7 bases fit TRBD1. This CDR3 has 13 residues. In germline, CDR1 is SNHLY, CDR2 FYNNEI. V shed 8 bases and J 3 bases; nucleotides not matched to a gene: 4. The DNA for the CDR3 is TGTGCCAGCGGACAGGAGTTCAATCAGCCCCAGCATTTT. Protein: CASGQEFNQPQHF.

This chain connects TRBV28 to TRBJ1-2; TRBD1 aligns across 7 bases. Germline-derived CDR1 and CDR2 are MDHEN and SYDVKM. With 2 bases clipped from V and 2 bases from J, the junction kept 2 bases outside the gene matches. This CDR3 has 14 residues. The CDR3 nucleotides read TGTGCCAGCAGTTTAGGCAGGGGGAACTATGGCTACACCTTC. This gives the protein CASSLGRGNYGYTF.

V gene TRBV10-3 combines with J gene TRBJ2-1; possible D gene TRBD2, 6 bases. The CDR3 runs 15 residues. Germline V gene data show CDR1 as ENHRY and CDR2 as SYGVKD. V dropped 4 bases and J dropped 3 bases, with 13 bases sitting between them. CDR3 in DNA: TGTGCCATCAGTGGGCGGGATGTTTACTACAATGAGCAGTTCTTC. This sequence encodes CAISGRDVYYNEQFF.

The CDR3 DNA is TGTGCCAGCAGCTTGACTAGCGGGAGAGGAGATACGCAGTATTTT. Protein sequence: CASSLTSGRGDTQYF. The J gene is TRBJ2-3, the V gene TRBV5-5, with 11 bases identical to TRBD2. The ends lost 1 base at V and 5 bases at J; junction bases unmatched: 3. CDR3 size: 15 residues. Germline V gene sequence: CDR1 SGHKS, CDR2 YYEKEE (reference sequence).

CDR3 protein: CASSLLGTVNEQFF. CDR3 nucleotides: TGCGCCAGCAGCTTACTTGGGACAGTCAATGAGCAGTTCTTC. This chain links TRBV5-1 with TRBJ2-1, with 7 bases fitting TRBD1. CDR1 SGHRS and CDR2 YFSETQ come from the germline V gene. Trimming took 2 bases from V and 6 from J; bases not matched to a gene: 5. The CDR3 has 14 amino acids.

The chain carries TRBV7-2 and TRBJ2-5, with TRBD2 matching 10 bases. Looked up from germline, CDR1 is SGHTA and CDR2 is FQGNSA. Trimming took 5 bases from V and 6 from J; bases not matched to a gene: 3. The CDR3 has 13 amino acids. CDR3 nucleotides: TGTGCCAGCAGCATTAGCGGGGGGAAGACCCAGTACTTC. Encoded protein: CASSISGGKTQYF.

The J gene is TRBJ1-5, the V gene TRBV6-5, with D unresolved. Deletions cut 2 bases from V and 7 bases from J, with 9 bases between. This CDR3 comprises 13 residues. In germline, CDR1 is MNHEY, CDR2 SVGAGI. CDR3 in amino acids: CASSYNLGQPQHF. The CDR3 nucleotides read TGTGCCAGCAGTTACAATCTCGGGCAGCCCCAGCATTTT.

This sequence joins TRBV6-4 and TRBJ2-1; TRBD2 aligns across 9 bases. The germline CDR1 and CDR2 sequences are MRHNA and SNTAGT. V dropped 0 bases and J dropped 4; count of bases not matched to a gene: 4. The CDR3 covers 16 residues. Written as DNA, the CDR3 is TGTGCCAGCAGTGACTCGCGGACTAGCGAATACAATGAGCAGTTCTTC. Its translation: CASSDSRTSEYNEQFF.

This chain connects TRBV7-8 to TRBJ1-5, with D possibly matching TRBD1 (5 bases). Germline values: CDR1 SGHVS, CDR2 FQNEAQ. CDR3 length: 15 residues. Deletions cut 1 base from V and 7 bases from J, with 14 bases between. The CDR3 sequence: CASSLVPGVGQPQHF. CDR3 nucleotides: TGTGCCAGCAGCTTAGTTCCGGGGGTCGGACAGCCCCAGCATTTT.

V gene TRBV2 combines with J gene TRBJ2-1, with 11 bases lining up with TRBD2. The V gene end was trimmed by 10 bases and the J gene end by 5 bases; junction bases not matched to a gene: 7. CDR1 is SNHLY and CDR2 is FYNNEI in the germline V gene. CDR3 size: 14 residues. CDR3 nucleotide sequence: TGTGCCAACCGAGGGACTAGCGGAGACAATGAGCAGTTCTTC. It encodes CANRGTSGDNEQFF. The full variable domain, completed using reference TRBV2 and TRBJ2-1, is EPEVTQTPSHQVTQMGQEVILRCVPISNHLYFYWYRQILGQKVEFLVSFYNNEISEKSEIFDDQFSVERPDGSNFTLKIRSTKLEDSAMYFCANRGTSGDNEQFFGPGTRLTVL.